This T cell receptor (beta chain) was identified during a study of persistence of HIV-infected CD4 T cells. An overlapping HIV-1 Gag peptide pool stimulated these cells at about 0.9 ug/peptide/mL. CD4+ T cells upregulating both CD40 ligand and CD69 were sorted as responding cells. Study results and caveats: TCR analyses could not target the rare provirus-carrying CMV-responding cells. TCRbeta richness was lower in CMV- and Gag-responding cells than in anti-CD3/anti-CD28-responding cells.

Sequencing used immunoSEQ version 4 in survey mode. The protocol was immunoSEQ multiplex PCR, while the TCRdb copy is restricted to in-frame clones and leaves out a portion. The table has under 25,000 clones, roughly 70% seen once. Regarding this clone: The antigen is not known.

Germline values: CDR1 LGHDT, CDR2 YNNKEL (reference sequence). Trimming removed 0 bases from V and 0 bases from J, with 6 bases in between. The CDR3 is 16 residues long. This chain links TRBV3-1 (or the pseudogene TRBV3-2) with TRBJ2-6; no clear D. The sequenced sample was CD4+ T cells sorted from PBMCs after approximately 20-hour stimulation, obtained from a patient who received antiretroviral therapy. The clonotype comes from an adult man with HIV who was CMV-seropositive. DNA for the CDR3: TGTGCCAGCAGCCAAGAGTATGGCTCTGGGGCCAACGTCCTGACTTTC. Amino acid sequence: CASSQEYGSGANVLTF.